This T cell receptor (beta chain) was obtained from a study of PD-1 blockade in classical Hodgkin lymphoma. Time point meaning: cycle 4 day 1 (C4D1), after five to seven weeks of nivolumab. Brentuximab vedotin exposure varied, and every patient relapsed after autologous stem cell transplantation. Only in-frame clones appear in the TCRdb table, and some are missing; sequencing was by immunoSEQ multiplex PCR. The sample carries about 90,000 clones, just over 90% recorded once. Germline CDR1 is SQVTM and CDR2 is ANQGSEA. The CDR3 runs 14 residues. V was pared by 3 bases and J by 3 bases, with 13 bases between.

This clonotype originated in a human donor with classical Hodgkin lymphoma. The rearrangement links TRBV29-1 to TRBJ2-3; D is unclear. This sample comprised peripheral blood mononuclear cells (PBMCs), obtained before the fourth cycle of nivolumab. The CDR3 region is CSVDSGVKTDTQYF. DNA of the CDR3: TGCAGCGTTGATTCTGGGGTTAAGACAGATACGCAGTATTTT.